This T cell receptor (beta chain) came from a study of shared clonotypes between healthy human individuals. The study ran the assay at deep level. Produced via immunoSEQ multiplex PCR; TCRdb's table is partial and in-frame only. Seen here are 300,000 or so clones, about 74% observed once, and the top ten hold 9% to 12%. This CDR3 spans 16 amino acids. CDR1 and CDR2 (germline): WNHNN, SYGVQD (reference sequence). The V and J ends lost 5 bases and 5 bases, in that order; junction bases with no gene match: 9. The J gene is TRBJ2-5, the V gene TRBV10-1; 12 nucleotides line up with TRBD2. The clonotype comes from a man aged 30 to 45 in good health. The sequenced sample was memory CD4+ T cells sorted from blood. The sample's subset: CD45RA-negative fraction. CDR3 loop: CASSSGLAGHRETQYF. The CDR3 region has the DNA TGCGCCAGCAGTAGCGGACTAGCGGGGCACAGGGAGACCCAGTACTTC.